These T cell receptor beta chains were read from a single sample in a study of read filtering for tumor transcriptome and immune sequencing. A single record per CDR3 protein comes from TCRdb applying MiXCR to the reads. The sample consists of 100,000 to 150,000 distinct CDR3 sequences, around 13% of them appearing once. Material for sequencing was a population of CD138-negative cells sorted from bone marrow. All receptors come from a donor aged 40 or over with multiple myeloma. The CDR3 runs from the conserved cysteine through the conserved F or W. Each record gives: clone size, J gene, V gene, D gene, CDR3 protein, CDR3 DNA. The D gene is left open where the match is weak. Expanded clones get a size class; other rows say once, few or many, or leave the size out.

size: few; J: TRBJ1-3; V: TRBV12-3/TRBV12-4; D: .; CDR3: CASSSGNDGNTIYF; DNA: TGTGCCAGCAGTTCGGGCAACGACGGAAACACCATATATTTT
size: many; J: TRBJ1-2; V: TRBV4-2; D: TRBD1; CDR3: CASSQGGHEGYGYTF; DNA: TGTGCCAGCAGTCAGGGGGGGCATGAGGGCTATGGCTACACCTTC
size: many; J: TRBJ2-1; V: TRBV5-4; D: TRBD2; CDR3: CASFPSGTYNEQFF; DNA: TGTGCCAGCTTCCCGAGCGGGACCTACAATGAGCAGTTCTTC
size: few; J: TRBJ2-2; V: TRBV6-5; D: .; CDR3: CASSYGGGASTGELFF; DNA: TGTGCCAGCAGTTACGGGGGGGGGGCCTCCACCGGGGAGCTGTTTTTT
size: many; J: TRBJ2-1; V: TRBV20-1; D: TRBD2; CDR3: CSAREGLAGVNEQFF; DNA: TGCAGTGCTAGAGAAGGCCTAGCGGGAGTAAATGAGCAGTTCTTC
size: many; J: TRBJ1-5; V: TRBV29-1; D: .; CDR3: CSVGQNNQPQHF; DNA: TGCAGCGTTGGGCAGAACAATCAGCCCCAGCATTTT
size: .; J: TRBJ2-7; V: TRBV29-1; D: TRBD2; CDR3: CSVAISGTLYEQYF; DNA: TGCAGCGTTGCTATCAGCGGGACTCTCTACGAGCAGTACTTC
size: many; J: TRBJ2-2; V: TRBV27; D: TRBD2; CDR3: CASSSTGGTGELFF; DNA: TGTGCCAGCAGTTCGACGGGGGGCACCGGGGAGCTGTTTTTT
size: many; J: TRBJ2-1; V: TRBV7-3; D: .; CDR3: CASSNYQSYNEQFF; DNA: TGTGCCAGCAGCAACTACCAATCCTACAATGAGCAGTTCTTC
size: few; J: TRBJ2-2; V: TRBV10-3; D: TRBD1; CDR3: CAINRQGTITGELFF; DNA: TGTGCCATCAATCGACAGGGTACGATTACCGGGGAGCTGTTTTTT
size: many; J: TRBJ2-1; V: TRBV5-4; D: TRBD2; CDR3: CASSVGAGGFNEQFF; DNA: TGTGCCAGCAGCGTAGGTGCGGGGGGATTCAATGAGCAGTTCTTC
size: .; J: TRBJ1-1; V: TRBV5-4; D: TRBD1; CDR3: CASSLKTGSTEAFF; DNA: TGTGCCAGCAGCTTGAAGACAGGGAGTACTGAAGCTTTCTTT
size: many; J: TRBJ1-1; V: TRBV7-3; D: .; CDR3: CASSRGDRTEAFF; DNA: TGTGCCAGCAGCCGGGGGGATAGGACAGAAGCTTTCTTT
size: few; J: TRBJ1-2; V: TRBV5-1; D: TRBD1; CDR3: CASSLSTGADGYTF; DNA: TGCGCCAGCTCTTTGAGTACAGGGGCGGACGGCTACACCTTC
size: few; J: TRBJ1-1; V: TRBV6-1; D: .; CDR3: CASNWGGVGMNTEAFF; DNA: TGTGCCAGCAACTGGGGGGGGGTGGGGATGAACACTGAAGCTTTCTTT
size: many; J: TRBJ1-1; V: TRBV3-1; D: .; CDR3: CASSQAYDTENTEAFF; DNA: TGTGCCAGCAGCCAAGCGTACGACACCGAGAACACTGAAGCTTTCTTT
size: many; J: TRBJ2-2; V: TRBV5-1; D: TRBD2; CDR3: CASSPLTSGSAGELFF; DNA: TGCGCCAGCAGCCCATTGACTAGCGGGAGCGCCGGGGAGCTGTTTTTT
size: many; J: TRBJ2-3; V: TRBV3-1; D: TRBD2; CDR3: CASSQVWTSGGASDTQYF; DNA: TGTGCCAGCAGCCAAGTATGGACTAGCGGGGGGGCGTCAGATACGCAGTATTTT
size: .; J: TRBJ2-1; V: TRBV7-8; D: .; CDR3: CASSRPSDWQYNEQFF; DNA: TGTGCCAGCAGCCGCCCCAGCGACTGGCAGTACAATGAGCAGTTCTTC
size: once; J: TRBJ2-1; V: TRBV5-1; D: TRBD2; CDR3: CASSLTSGGFNEQFF; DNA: TGCGCCAGCAGCTTGACTAGCGGGGGGTTCAATGAGCAGTTCTTC
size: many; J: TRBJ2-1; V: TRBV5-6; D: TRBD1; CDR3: CASSLSRGSLFF; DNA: TGTGCCAGCAGCTTGAGCAGGGGGTCATTGTTCTTC